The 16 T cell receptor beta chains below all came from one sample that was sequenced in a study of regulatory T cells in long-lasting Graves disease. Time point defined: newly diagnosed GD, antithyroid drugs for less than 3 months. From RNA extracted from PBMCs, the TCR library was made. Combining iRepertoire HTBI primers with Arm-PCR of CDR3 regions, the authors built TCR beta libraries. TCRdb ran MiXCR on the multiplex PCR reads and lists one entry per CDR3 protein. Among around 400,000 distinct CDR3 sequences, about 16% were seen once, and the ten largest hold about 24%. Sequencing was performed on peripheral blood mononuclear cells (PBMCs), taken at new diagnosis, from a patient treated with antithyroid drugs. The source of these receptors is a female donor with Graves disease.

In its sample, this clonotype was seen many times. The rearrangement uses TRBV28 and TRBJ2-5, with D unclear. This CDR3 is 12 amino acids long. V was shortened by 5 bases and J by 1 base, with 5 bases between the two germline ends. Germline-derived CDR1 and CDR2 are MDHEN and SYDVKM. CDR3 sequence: CASSASQETQYF. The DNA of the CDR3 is TGTGCCAGCAGTGCATCCCAAGAGACCCAGTACTTC.

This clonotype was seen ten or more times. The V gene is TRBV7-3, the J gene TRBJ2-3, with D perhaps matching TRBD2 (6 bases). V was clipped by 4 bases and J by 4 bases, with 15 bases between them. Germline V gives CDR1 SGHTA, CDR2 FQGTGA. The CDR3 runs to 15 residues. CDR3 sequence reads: CASSSSLAPADTQYF. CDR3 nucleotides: TGTGCCAGCAGCTCCTCACTAGCCCCCGCAGATACGCAGTATTTT.

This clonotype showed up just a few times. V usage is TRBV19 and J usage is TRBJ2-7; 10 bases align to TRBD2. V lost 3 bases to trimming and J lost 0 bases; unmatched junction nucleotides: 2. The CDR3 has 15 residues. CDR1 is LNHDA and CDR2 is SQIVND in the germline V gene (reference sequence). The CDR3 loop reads CASSITSGDSYEQYF. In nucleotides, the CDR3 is TGTGCCAGTAGTATTACTAGCGGGGACTCCTACGAGCAGTACTTC.

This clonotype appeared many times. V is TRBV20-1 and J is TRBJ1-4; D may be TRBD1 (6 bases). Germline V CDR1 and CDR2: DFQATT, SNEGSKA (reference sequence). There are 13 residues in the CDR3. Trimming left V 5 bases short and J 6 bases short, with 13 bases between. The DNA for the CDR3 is TGCAGTGCTCCCAGGGCAGGGGATGAAAAACTGTTTTTT. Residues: CSAPRAGDEKLFF.

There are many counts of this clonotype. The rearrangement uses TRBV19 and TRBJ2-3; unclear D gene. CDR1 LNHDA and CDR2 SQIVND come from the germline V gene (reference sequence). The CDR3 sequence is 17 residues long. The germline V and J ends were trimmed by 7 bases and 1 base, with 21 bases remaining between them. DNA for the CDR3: TGTGCCAGTACCGCCTCAGGACCCGCATACGGCACAGATACGCAGTATTTT. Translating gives CASTASGPAYGTDTQYF. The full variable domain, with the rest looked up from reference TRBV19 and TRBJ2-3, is DGGITQSPKYLFRKEGQNVTLSCEQNLNHDAMYWYRQDPGQGLRLIYYSQIVNDFQKGDIAEGYSVSREKKESFPLTVTSAQKNPTAFYLCASTASGPAYGTDTQYFGPGTRLTVL.

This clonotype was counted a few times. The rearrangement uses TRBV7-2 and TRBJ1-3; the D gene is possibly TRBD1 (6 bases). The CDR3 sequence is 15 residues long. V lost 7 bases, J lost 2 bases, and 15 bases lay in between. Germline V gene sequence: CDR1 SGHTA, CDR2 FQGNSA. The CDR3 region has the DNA TGTGCCAGCATGGGGGGCGGGTCCACTGGAAACACCATATATTTT. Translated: CASMGGGSTGNTIYF.

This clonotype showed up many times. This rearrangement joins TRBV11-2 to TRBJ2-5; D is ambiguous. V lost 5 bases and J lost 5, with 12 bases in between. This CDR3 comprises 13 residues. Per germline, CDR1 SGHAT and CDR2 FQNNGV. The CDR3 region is CASSRSSAETQYF. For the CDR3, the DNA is TGTGCCAGCAGCCGCTCAAGCGCGGAGACCCAGTACTTC.

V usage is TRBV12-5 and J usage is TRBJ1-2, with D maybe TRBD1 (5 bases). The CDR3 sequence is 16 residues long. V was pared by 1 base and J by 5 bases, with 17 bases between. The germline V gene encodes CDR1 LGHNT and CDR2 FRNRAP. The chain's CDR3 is CASGLGSRDRFYGYTF. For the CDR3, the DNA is TGTGCTAGTGGTTTGGGTTCTAGGGACCGCTTTTATGGCTACACCTTC.

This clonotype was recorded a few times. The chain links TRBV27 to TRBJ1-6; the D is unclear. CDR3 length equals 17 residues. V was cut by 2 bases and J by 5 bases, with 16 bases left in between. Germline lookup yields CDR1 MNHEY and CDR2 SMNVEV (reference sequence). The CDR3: CASSLGLNSGNNSPLHF. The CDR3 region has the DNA TGTGCCAGCAGTTTAGGTTTGAACAGTGGTAATAATTCACCCCTCCACTTT.

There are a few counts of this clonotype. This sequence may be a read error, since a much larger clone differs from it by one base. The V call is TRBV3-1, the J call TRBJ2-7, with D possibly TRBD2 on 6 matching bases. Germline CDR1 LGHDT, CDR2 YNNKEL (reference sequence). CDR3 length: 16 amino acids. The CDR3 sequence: CASSQEAGSVIHEQHF. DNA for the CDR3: TGTGCCAGCAGCCAAGAGGCGGGGTCGGTCATCCACGAGCAGCACTTC.

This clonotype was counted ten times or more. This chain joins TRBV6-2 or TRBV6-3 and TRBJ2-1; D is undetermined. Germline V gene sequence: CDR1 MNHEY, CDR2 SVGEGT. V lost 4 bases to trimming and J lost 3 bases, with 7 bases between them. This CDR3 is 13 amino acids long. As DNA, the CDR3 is TGTGCCAGCAGTTCAGGAGACTACAATGAGCAGTTCTTC. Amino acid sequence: CASSSGDYNEQFF.

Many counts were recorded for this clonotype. The chain's CDR3 is CASSETDLTEAFF. The CDR3 bases are TGTGCCAGCAGTGAGACGGACCTCACTGAAGCTTTCTTT. The V gene is TRBV6-2 or TRBV6-3, the J gene TRBJ1-1; D is unclear. Germline CDR1 and CDR2: MNHEY and SVGEGT. Trimming took 5 bases from V and 4 from J, leaving 11 bases between them. The CDR3 loop spans 13 amino acids.

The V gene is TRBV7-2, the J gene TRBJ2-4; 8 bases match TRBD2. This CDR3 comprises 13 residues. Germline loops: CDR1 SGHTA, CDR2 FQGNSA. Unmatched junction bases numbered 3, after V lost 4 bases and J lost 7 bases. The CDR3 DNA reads TGTGCCAGCAGCTATAGCGGGGCGAACATTCAGTACTTC. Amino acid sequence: CASSYSGANIQYF.

CDR3 DNA: TGCAGTGCTAGATATTTCGCGGGAGAAAGTGGGAATGAGCAGTTCTTC. This gives the protein CSARYFAGESGNEQFF. This rearrangement joins TRBV20-1 to TRBJ2-1; the match to TRBD2 covers 7 bases. V gave up 2 bases and J gave up 7 bases; unmatched junction bases: 14. Looked up from germline, CDR1 is DFQATT and CDR2 is SNEGSKA (reference sequence). CDR3 size: 16 residues.

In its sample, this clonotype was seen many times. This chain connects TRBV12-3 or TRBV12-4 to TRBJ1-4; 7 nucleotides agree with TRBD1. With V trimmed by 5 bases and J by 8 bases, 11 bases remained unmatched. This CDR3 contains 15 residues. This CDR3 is CASSPGQAEVEKLFF. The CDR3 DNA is TGTGCCAGCAGTCCCGGACAGGCGGAAGTGGAAAAACTGTTTTTT.

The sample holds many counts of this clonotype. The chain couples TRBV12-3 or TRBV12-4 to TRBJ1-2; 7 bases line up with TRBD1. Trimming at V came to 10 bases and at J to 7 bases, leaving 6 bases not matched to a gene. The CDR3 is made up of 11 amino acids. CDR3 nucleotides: TGTGCCACCGCAACAGGGGTTGGCTACACCTTC. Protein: CATATGVGYTF.